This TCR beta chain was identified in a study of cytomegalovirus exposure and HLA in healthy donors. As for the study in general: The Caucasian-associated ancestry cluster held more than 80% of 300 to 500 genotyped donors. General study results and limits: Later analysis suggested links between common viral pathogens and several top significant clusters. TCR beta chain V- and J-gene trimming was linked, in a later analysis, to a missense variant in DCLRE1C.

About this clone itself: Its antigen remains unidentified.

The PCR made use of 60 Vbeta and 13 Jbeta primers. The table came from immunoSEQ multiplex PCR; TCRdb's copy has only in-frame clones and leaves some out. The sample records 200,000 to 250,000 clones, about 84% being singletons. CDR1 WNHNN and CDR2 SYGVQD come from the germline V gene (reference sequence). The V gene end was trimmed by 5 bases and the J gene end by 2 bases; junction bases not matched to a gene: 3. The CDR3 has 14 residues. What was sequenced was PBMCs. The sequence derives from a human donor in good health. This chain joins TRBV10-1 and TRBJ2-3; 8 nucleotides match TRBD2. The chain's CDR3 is CASSHGLATDTQYF. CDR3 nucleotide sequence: TGCGCCAGCAGTCATGGACTAGCCACAGATACGCAGTATTTT.